These T cell receptor beta chains were read from a single sample in a study of cytomegalovirus exposure and HLA in healthy donors. TCRdb keeps only in-frame clones here, not all; method: immunoSEQ multiplex PCR. The data show 90,000 to 100,000 clones, and the top ten clones hold around 3.6%. Sample: PBMCs. These receptors were obtained from a woman aged 30 to 39 in good health and CMV-seronegative. The CDR3 runs from the conserved cysteine through the conserved F or W. The D gene is left open where the match is weak.

>14|TRBV25-1|TRBJ2-3|NA
CASRGFQPGDTQYF
TGTGCCAGCAGAGGATTCCAGCCAGGAGATACGCAGTATTTT
>17|TRBV27|TRBJ2-3|TRBD1
CASSLFGQGLGTDTQYF
TGTGCCAGCAGTTTATTTGGACAGGGGTTGGGCACAGATACGCAGTATTTT
>15|TRBV27|TRBJ2-2|TRBD2
CASSLAGGYVGELFF
TGTGCCAGCAGTTTAGCGGGAGGGTACGTCGGGGAGCTGTTTTTT
>12|TRBV28|TRBJ2-7|TRBD1
CASHRGLDEQYF
TGTGCCAGTCACAGGGGGCTAGACGAGCAGTACTTC
>13|TRBV28|TRBJ1-1|TRBD1
CASSLRGRTEAFF
TGTGCCAGCAGTTTGAGGGGGCGGACTGAAGCTTTCTTT
>16|TRBV6-1|TRBJ1-5|TRBD1
CASSEAEGQGDQPQHF
TGTGCCAGCAGTGAAGCAGAGGGCCAGGGGGATCAGCCCCAGCATTTT
>15|TRBV7-2|TRBJ2-7|TRBD2
CASSRIAGSSYEQYF
TGTGCCAGCAGCCGGATAGCGGGAAGCTCCTACGAGCAGTACTTC
>13|TRBV28|TRBJ2-7|TRBD2
CASSPGGNYEQYF
TGTGCCAGCAGTCCGGGGGGGAACTACGAGCAGTACTTC
>17|TRBV5-4|TRBJ2-2|NA
CASSLSSSVYNTGELFF
TGTGCCAGCAGCTTGTCAAGTTCGGTCTACAACACCGGGGAGCTGTTTTTT
>15|TRBV7-9|TRBJ1-4|NA
CASSLRALTNEKLFF
TGTGCCAGCAGCTTGAGGGCCTTGACTAATGAAAAACTGTTTTTT
>16|TRBV5-1|TRBJ1-1|NA
CASSLDMTGAHTEAFF
TGCGCCAGCAGCTTGGATATGACGGGTGCTCACACTGAAGCTTTCTTT
>14|TRBV11-3|TRBJ1-3|NA
CASSPSRAGNTIYF
TGTGCCAGCAGCCCCAGCAGGGCTGGAAACACCATATATTTT
>14|TRBV19|TRBJ1-2|TRBD1
CASSVGQGYYGYTF
TGTGCCAGTAGTGTAGGACAGGGATACTATGGCTACACCTTC
>15|TRBV30|TRBJ1-4|NA
CAWSSGFQTNEKLFF
TGTGCCTGGAGCTCAGGTTTTCAAACTAATGAAAAACTGTTTTTT
>13|TRBV6-1|TRBJ1-5|NA
CASTTSELGSQHF
TGTGCCAGCACTACAAGCGAACTTGGTTCTCAGCATTTT
>17|TRBV19|TRBJ2-5|TRBD1
CASSNSRDRKGGETQYF
TGTGCCAGTAGTAACTCCCGGGACAGGAAAGGTGGGGAGACCCAGTACTTC
>16|TRBV5-1|TRBJ1-3|NA
CASSLGQNGIGNTIYF
TGCGCCAGCAGCCTAGGACAGAATGGAATTGGAAACACCATATATTTT
>15|TRBV15|TRBJ1-5|NA
CATSRVKGGGQPQHF
TGTGCCACCAGCAGAGTTAAGGGAGGGGGTCAGCCCCAGCATTTT
>13|TRBV28|TRBJ2-3|NA
CASRSPRGDTQYF
TGTGCCAGCAGGTCTCCCCGGGGGGATACGCAGTATTTT
>11|TRBV20-1|TRBJ1-5|TRBD1
CSARGNQPQHF
TGCAGTGCCAGGGGGAATCAGCCCCAGCATTTT
>13|TRBV5-5|TRBJ1-3|NA
CASSLEGSNTIYF
TGTGCCAGCAGCTTGGAAGGGAGCAACACCATATATTTT
>18|TRBV4-1|TRBJ2-3|TRBD2
CASSSLTGTSGSTDTQYF
TGCGCCAGCAGCTCTTTGACAGGGACTAGCGGAAGCACAGATACGCAGTATTTT
>14|TRBV11-2|TRBJ2-1|NA
CASSYRGFNNEQFF
TGTGCCAGCAGCTATAGGGGGTTTAACAATGAGCAGTTCTTC
>18|TRBV27|TRBJ2-3|NA
CASSFTPKIGTSTDTQYF
TGTGCCAGCAGTTTTACCCCCAAAATCGGGACTAGCACAGATACGCAGTATTTT
>15|TRBV28|TRBJ2-7|TRBD2
CASSSPGLVTYEQYF
TGTGCCAGCAGCTCCCCGGGACTAGTCACCTACGAGCAGTACTTC
>13|TRBV6-5|TRBJ1-2|NA
CASSYGRVYGYTF
TGTGCCAGCAGTTACGGCAGGGTATATGGCTACACCTTC
>16|TRBV30|TRBJ2-3|TRBD2
CAWSVASGASTDTQYF
TGTGCCTGGAGTGTGGCTAGCGGGGCTAGCACAGATACGCAGTATTTT
>15|TRBV18|TRBJ2-3|NA
CASSYMGLGVDTQYF
TGTGCCAGCTCGTACATGGGATTGGGAGTTGATACGCAGTATTTT
>15|TRBV5-1|TRBJ2-7|NA
CASSLETGVSYEQYF
TGCGCCAGCAGCTTGGAAACAGGTGTCTCCTACGAGCAGTACTTC
>14|TRBV2|TRBJ1-5|NA
CASNYLESNQPQHF
TGTGCCAGCAACTATCTAGAATCCAATCAGCCCCAGCATTTT
>16|TRBV6-5|TRBJ1-1|NA
CASSLLNRALNTEAFF
TGTGCCAGCAGTTTGCTTAACAGGGCCTTGAACACTGAAGCTTTCTTT